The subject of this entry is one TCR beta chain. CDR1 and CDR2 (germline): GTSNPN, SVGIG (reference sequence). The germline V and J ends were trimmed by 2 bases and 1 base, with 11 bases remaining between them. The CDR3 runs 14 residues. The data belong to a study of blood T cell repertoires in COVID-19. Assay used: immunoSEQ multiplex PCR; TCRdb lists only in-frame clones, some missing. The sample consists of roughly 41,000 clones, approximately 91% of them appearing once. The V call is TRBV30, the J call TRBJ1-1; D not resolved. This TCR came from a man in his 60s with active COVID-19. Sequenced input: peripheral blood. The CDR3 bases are TGTGCCTGGAGTTCGCACCATAGGAACACTGAAGCTTTCTTT. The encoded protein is CAWSSHHRNTEAFF. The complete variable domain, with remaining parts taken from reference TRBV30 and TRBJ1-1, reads SQTIHQWPATLVQPVGSPLSLECTVEGTSNPNLYWYRQAAGRGLQLLFYSVGIGQISSEVPQNLSASRPQDRQFILSSKKLLLSDSGFYLCAWSSHHRNTEAFFGQGTRLTVV.